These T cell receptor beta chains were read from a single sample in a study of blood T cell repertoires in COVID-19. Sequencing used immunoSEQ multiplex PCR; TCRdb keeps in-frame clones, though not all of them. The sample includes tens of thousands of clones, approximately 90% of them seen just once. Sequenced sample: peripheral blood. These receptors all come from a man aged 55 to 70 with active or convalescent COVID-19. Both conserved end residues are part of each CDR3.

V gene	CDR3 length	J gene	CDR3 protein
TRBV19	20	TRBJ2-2	CASSIVFARGTGIYTGELFF
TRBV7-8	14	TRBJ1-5	CASSPYRQNQPQHF
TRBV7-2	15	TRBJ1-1	CASSLGQVLNTEAFF
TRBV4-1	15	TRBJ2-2	CASSPQGVTTGELFF
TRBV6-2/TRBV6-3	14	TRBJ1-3	CASSRQGFRNTIYF
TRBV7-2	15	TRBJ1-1	CASSLVGGRHTEAFF
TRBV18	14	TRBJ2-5	CASSRWTGEETQYF
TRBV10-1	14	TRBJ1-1	CASSQRQVWTEAFF
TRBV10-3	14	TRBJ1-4	CAISPGTGVEKLFF
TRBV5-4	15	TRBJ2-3	CASSLVSGEIDTQYF
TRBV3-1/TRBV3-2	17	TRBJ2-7	CASSPRGLALRGMEQYF
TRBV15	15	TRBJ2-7	CATSRGQASSYEQYF
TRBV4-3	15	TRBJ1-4	CASSQGTGDVEKLFF
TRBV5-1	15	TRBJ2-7	CASRVWGQGSYEQYF
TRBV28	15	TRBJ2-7	CASSFLGGPTYEQYF
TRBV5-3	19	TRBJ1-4	CARSLLPPPAGTAVEKLFF
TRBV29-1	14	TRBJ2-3	CSVDARWSADTQYF